This is a list of T cell receptor beta chains from one sample in a study of identical twins. TCRdb reanalysed the 5' RACE reads using MiXCR and keeps one entry per CDR3 protein. The repertoire has approximately 530,000 distinct CDR3 sequences, under 25% of them found once; the top ten carry about 0.5%. The same sample was also studied in work on yellow fever vaccine responses in identical twins.

The sequenced sample consisted of CD4+ T cells sorted from blood. The receptors originated from a woman aged 18-35 years in good health. Each CDR3 is given with its conserved first and last residue. The D gene is left open where the match is weak. For some rows the clone size is stated as once, few or many, or as a class when expanded; others skip it.

J gene	D gene	clone size	V gene	CDR3 protein	CDR3 DNA
TRBJ2-3	.	many	TRBV10-3	CAISESADTQYF	TGTGCCATCAGTGAGTCTGCAGATACGCAGTATTTT
TRBJ2-1	.	many	TRBV12-3/TRBV12-4	CASIPRGRSYNEQFF	TGTGCCAGCATTCCCCGGGGGAGATCCTACAATGAGCAGTTCTTC
TRBJ2-5	.	few	TRBV29-1	CSVEVVQQETQYF	TGCAGCGTTGAAGTGGTTCAGCAAGAGACCCAGTACTTC
TRBJ2-3	TRBD2	few	TRBV12-3/TRBV12-4	CASGVGREASTQYF	TGTGCCAGCGGGGTCGGGCGGGAGGCGAGTACGCAGTATTTT
TRBJ1-1	.	.	TRBV19	CASSWGVDNTEAFF	TGTGCCAGTAGTTGGGGGGTTGATAACACTGAAGCTTTCTTT
TRBJ2-1	TRBD2	.	TRBV24-1	CATSSAGGTYNEQFF	TGTGCCACCAGTTCGGCGGGGGGGACCTACAATGAGCAGTTCTTC
TRBJ1-1	TRBD1	few	TRBV5-6	CASSPAGGRDTEAFF	TGTGCCAGCAGCCCGGCAGGGGGCAGGGACACTGAAGCTTTCTTT
TRBJ2-4	TRBD1	few	TRBV18	CASSLPRQGVLGKNIQYF	TGTGCCAGCTCACTCCCCCGACAGGGGGTGTTAGGCAAAAACATTCAGTACTTC
TRBJ2-4	.	.	TRBV11-2	CASSSGLIAKNIQYF	TGTGCCAGCAGCTCAGGGTTAATAGCCAAAAACATTCAGTACTTC
TRBJ1-2	.	few	TRBV4-1	CASSGRSTESYGYTF	TGCGCCAGCAGCGGACGATCGACAGAAAGCTATGGCTACACCTTC
TRBJ1-1	.	few	TRBV10-1	CASSESMAAGITEAFF	TGCGCCAGCAGTGAGTCGATGGCCGCAGGGATCACTGAAGCTTTCTTT
TRBJ2-6	TRBD1	.	TRBV15	CATSRDPLGEGARVLTF	TGTGCCACCAGCAGAGATCCCCTAGGTGAGGGGGCCCGGGTCCTGACTTTC
TRBJ2-6	TRBD2	.	TRBV11-1	CASTKPGGLSGANVLTF	TGTGCCAGCACCAAACCCGGGGGGTTATCTGGGGCCAACGTCCTGACTTTC
TRBJ2-7	.	.	TRBV18	CASSPNLGYEQYF	TGTGCCAGCTCACCAAATTTGGGTTACGAGCAGTACTTC
TRBJ2-7	.	many	TRBV20-1	CSAAGPSSYEQYF	TGCAGTGCTGCAGGACCGAGCTCCTACGAGCAGTACTTC
TRBJ2-1	TRBD2	.	TRBV5-1	CASTATSGPGGEQFF	TGCGCCAGCACCGCTACTAGCGGTCCGGGGGGTGAGCAGTTCTTC
TRBJ2-6	TRBD1	.	TRBV28	CASSLTGSILGANVLTF	TGTGCCAGCAGTTTGACAGGGAGTATTTTGGGGGCCAACGTCCTGACTTTC
TRBJ1-1	.	.	TRBV19	CASSIGGGKNTEAFF	TGTGCCAGTAGTATCGGTGGGGGTAAGAACACTGAAGCTTTCTTT
TRBJ2-1	TRBD1	.	TRBV7-2	CASSVWTGGSYNEQFF	TGTGCCAGCAGCGTATGGACAGGGGGGTCGTACAATGAGCAGTTCTTC
TRBJ2-7	TRBD1	.	TRBV5-1	CASSGWTGGDEQYF	TGCGCCAGCAGCGGGTGGACAGGGGGCGACGAGCAGTACTTC
TRBJ2-6	.	few	TRBV27	CASSLLGANVLTF	TGTGCCAGCAGTTTGTTGGGGGCCAACGTCCTGACTTTC
TRBJ1-1	TRBD1	few	TRBV24-1	CATSDTDRGYTEAFF	TGTGCCACCAGTGACACCGACAGGGGGTACACTGAAGCTTTCTTT
TRBJ2-1	TRBD2	many	TRBV5-1	CASSLGRGGVNEQFF	TGCGCCAGCAGCTTGGGGCGGGGGGGCGTCAATGAGCAGTTCTTC
TRBJ2-3	.	few	TRBV7-9	CASSSFYAGASTDTQYF	TGTGCCAGCAGCTCCTTCTATGCGGGGGCTAGCACAGATACGCAGTATTTT
TRBJ2-2	.	.	TRBV12-3/TRBV12-4	CASSLGSMGGELFF	TGTGCCAGCAGTCTCGGGTCTATGGGTGGGGAGCTGTTTTTT
TRBJ2-1	.	few	TRBV7-3	CASSLTRSSWDEQFF	TGTGCCAGCAGCTTAACGAGGTCCTCGTGGGATGAGCAGTTCTTC
TRBJ2-3	TRBD2	.	TRBV2	CASSPGLADDTDTQYF	TGTGCCAGCAGTCCCGGACTAGCGGATGACACAGATACGCAGTATTTT
TRBJ2-3	TRBD1	.	TRBV9	CASSRDSTTDTQYF	TGTGCCAGCAGCCGGGACAGTACGACAGATACGCAGTATTTT
TRBJ2-2	TRBD1	.	TRBV6-1	CASSRLRTGFENTGELFF	TGTGCCAGCAGCCGACTGAGGACAGGGTTTGAGAACACCGGGGAGCTGTTTTTT
TRBJ2-2	TRBD1	few	TRBV20-1	CSARDHRGSGELFF	TGCAGTGCTAGAGACCACAGGGGATCCGGGGAGCTGTTTTTT
TRBJ2-2	TRBD1	few	TRBV10-3	CAISDRGQGGGGELFF	TGTGCCATCAGTGATCGAGGACAGGGAGGTGGCGGGGAGCTGTTTTTT
TRBJ2-3	.	.	TRBV10-3	CAISDLVGSTDTQYF	TGTGCCATCAGTGATCTTGTTGGGAGCACAGATACGCAGTATTTT
TRBJ2-1	TRBD2	few	TRBV10-3	CAIGTSGRAFSEQFF	TGTGCCATCGGCACTAGCGGGAGGGCCTTCAGTGAGCAGTTCTTC
TRBJ1-2	.	.	TRBV5-8	CASSLEHRNYGYTF	TGTGCCAGCAGCTTGGAACACAGAAACTATGGCTACACCTTC
TRBJ2-5	TRBD2	few	TRBV14	CASSFIGASGTRETQYF	TGTGCCAGCAGCTTTATCGGGGCTAGCGGGACGAGAGAGACCCAGTACTTC
TRBJ2-2	TRBD1	few	TRBV12-3/TRBV12-4	CASRRQGPNTGELFF	TGTGCCAGCAGAAGACAGGGACCCAACACCGGGGAGCTGTTTTTT
TRBJ2-1	TRBD2	once	TRBV7-2	CASSPASSGRAADEQFF	TGTGCCAGCAGCCCCGCGAGTAGCGGGAGGGCTGCCGATGAGCAGTTCTTC
TRBJ2-3	TRBD1	.	TRBV29-1	CSAPGQGGGTDTQYF	TGCAGCGCCCCCGGACAGGGGGGCGGCACAGATACGCAGTATTTT
TRBJ2-3	.	.	TRBV11-2	CASSLVIGTDTQYF	TGTGCCAGCAGCTTAGTTATCGGTACCGATACGCAGTATTTT
TRBJ1-5	TRBD1	few	TRBV7-6	CASSPYPQGPNQPQHF	TGTGCCAGCAGCCCCTACCCACAGGGGCCTAATCAGCCCCAGCATTTT